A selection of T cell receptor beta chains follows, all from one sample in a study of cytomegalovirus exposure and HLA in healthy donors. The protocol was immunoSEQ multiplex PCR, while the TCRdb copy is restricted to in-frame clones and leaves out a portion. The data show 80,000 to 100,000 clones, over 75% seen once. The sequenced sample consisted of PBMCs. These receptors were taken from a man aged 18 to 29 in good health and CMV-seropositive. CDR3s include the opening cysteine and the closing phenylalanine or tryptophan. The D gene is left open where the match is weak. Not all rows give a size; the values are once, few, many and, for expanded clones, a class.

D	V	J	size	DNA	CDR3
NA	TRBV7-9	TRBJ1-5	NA	TGTGCCAGCAGCTCTACCTCAGTCAGGGAAAGGGGTCAGCCCCAGCATTTT	CASSSTSVRERGQPQHF
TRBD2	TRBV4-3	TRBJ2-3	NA	TGCGCCAGCAGCCAACCGACTAGCGGCACAGATACGCAGTATTTT	CASSQPTSGTDTQYF
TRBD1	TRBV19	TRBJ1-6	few	TGTGCCAGTAGTAGGACAGGGGGCTCCTATAATTCACCCCTCCACTTT	CASSRTGGSYNSPLHF
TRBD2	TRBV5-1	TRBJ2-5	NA	TGCGCCAGCAGCTTGGGGACTAGCGGGAGCCAAGAGACCCAGTACTTC	CASSLGTSGSQETQYF
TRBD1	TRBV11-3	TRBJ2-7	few	TGTGCCAGCAGCGCCCGGACAGGGTACGAGCAGTACTTC	CASSARTGYEQYF
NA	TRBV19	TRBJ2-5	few	TGTGCCAGTAGTCACACAGGGCCGGCGGCCCAGTACTTC	CASSHTGPAAQYF
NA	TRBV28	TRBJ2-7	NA	TGTGCCAGCAGCGTTAGACGGGGGATCTACGAGCAGTACTTC	CASSVRRGIYEQYF
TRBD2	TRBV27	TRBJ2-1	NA	TGTGCCAGCAGTCCCTCCTTAGCGGGAGGAATTGAGCAGTTCTTC	CASSPSLAGGIEQFF
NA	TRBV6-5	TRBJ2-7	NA	TGTGCCAGCAGTTCGATCCGGGACTTACCCTACGAGCAGTACTTC	CASSSIRDLPYEQYF
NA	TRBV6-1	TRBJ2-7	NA	TGTGCCAGCAGTGTTGGAGGGACCTACGAGCAGTACTTC	CASSVGGTYEQYF
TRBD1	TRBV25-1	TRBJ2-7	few	TGTGCCAGCAGTTCAGATGACAGGGGGAGTGACGAGCAGTACTTC	CASSSDDRGSDEQYF
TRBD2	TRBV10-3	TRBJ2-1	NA	TGTGCCATCAGCCCGGGACTAGCCGCTGACAATGAGCAGTTCTTC	CAISPGLAADNEQFF
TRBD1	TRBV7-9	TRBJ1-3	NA	TGTGCCAGCAGCTTTACTCAGGGGGCTGGAAACACCATATATTTT	CASSFTQGAGNTIYF
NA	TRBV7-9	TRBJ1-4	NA	TGTGCCAGCAGCTTATCTCAGGGTGGTAATGAAAAACTGTTTTTT	CASSLSQGGNEKLFF
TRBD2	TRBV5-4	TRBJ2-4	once	TGTGCCAGCAGCCCCGGGATAGCGGGGGGCCGCGAACTAGCCAAAAACATTCAGTACTTC	CASSPGIAGGRELAKNIQYF
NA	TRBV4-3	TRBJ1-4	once	TGCGCCAGCAGCCAAGAGAAGGGGCGTATGAATAATGAAAAACTGTTTTTT	CASSQEKGRMNNEKLFF
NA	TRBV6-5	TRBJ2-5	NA	TGTGCCAGCAGTTACCAGGAGACCCAGTACTTC	CASSYQETQYF
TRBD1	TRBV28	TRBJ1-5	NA	TGTGCCAGCAGTTTTTTGGGACAGGGAGGGGGCAATCAGCCCCAGCATTTT	CASSFLGQGGGNQPQHF
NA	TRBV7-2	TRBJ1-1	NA	TGTGCCAGCAGCCCAGCAACGGGCACTGAAGCTTTCTTT	CASSPATGTEAFF
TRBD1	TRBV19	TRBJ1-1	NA	TGTGCCAGTAGTATAGAGGGTCCGACAGGGAGTAACACTGAAGCTTTCTTT	CASSIEGPTGSNTEAFF
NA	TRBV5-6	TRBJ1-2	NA	TGTGCCAGCAGCCTGGACAGTAACTATGGCTACACCTTC	CASSLDSNYGYTF
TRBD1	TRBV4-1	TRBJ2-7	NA	TGCGCCAGCAGCCACGGGACAGGTCCTACCTACGAGCAGTACTTC	CASSHGTGPTYEQYF
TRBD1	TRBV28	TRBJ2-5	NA	TGTGCCAGCAATCTGAGACAGGGCTTAGGAGAGACCCAGTACTTC	CASNLRQGLGETQYF
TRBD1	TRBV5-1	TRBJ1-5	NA	TGCGCCAGTAACCGGGACAGAGAACCCTATAGCAATCAGCCCCAGCATTTT	CASNRDREPYSNQPQHF
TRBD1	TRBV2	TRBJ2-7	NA	TGTGCCAGCAGTGAAGCGGGGACAGTCCAAGGGTACGAGCAGTACTTC	CASSEAGTVQGYEQYF
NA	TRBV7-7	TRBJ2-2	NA	TGTGCCAGCAGCATCGACAGTTTTTCGAACACCGGGGAGCTGTTTTTT	CASSIDSFSNTGELFF
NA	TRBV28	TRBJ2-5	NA	TGTGCCAGCAGTAGGGGCAACAGGGTAGGAGAGACCCAGTACTTC	CASSRGNRVGETQYF
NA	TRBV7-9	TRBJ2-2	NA	TGTGCCAGCAGCCCGGGAGCCGGGGAGCTGTTTTTT	CASSPGAGELFF
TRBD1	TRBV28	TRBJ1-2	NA	TGTGCCAGCACCTCATCGGACAGGAAGGTTGGCTACACCTTC	CASTSSDRKVGYTF
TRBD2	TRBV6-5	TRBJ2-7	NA	TGTGCCAGCAGCCCTGGACTAGCGAACTCCTACGAGCAGTACTTC	CASSPGLANSYEQYF
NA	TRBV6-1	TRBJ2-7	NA	TGTGCCAGCAGTGAAAACCGGGACAACTTTTACGAGCAGTACTTC	CASSENRDNFYEQYF
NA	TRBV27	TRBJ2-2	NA	TGTGCCACCCGGGACATCATTACCGGGGAGCTGTTTTTT	CATRDIITGELFF
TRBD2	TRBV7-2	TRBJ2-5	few	TGTGCCAGCAGCTTAGTGCAGCGGGGGGGCCCCGAGACCCAGTACTTC	CASSLVQRGGPETQYF
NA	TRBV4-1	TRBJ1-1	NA	TGCGCCAGCAGCCGAGGACAGCCGAACACTGAAGCTTTCTTT	CASSRGQPNTEAFF
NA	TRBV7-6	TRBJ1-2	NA	TGTGCCAGCAGCTTCCCCCATGGGAGAACTATGTCCTACACCTTC	CASSFPHGRTMSYTF
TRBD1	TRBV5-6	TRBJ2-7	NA	TGTGCCAGCAAGGCCACAGGGGGCCCGTCCTACGAGCAGTACTTC	CASKATGGPSYEQYF
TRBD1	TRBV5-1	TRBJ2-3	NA	TGCGCCAGCAGCTTGGAAATGGACAGGGCCCAGTATTTT	CASSLEMDRAQYF
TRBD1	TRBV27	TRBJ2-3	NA	TGTGCCAGCAGTGACAGGGTCCGCACAGATACGCAGTATTTT	CASSDRVRTDTQYF
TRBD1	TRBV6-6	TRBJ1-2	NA	TGTGCCAGCAGTTTGGAGGGGGCGAATGGCTACACCTTC	CASSLEGANGYTF
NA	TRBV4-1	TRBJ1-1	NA	TGCGCCAGCAGCCAAAGTCCGGGATCGGGACTGGTTGTTGAAGCTTTCTTT	CASSQSPGSGLVVEAFF
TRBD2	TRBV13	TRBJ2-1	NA	TGTGCCAGCAGCTCAAATAGCGGGAGTGGGTACAATGAGCAGTTCTTC	CASSSNSGSGYNEQFF
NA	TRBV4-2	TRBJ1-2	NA	TGTGCCAGCAGCCAAGAACACAACACTAACTATGGCTACACCTTC	CASSQEHNTNYGYTF
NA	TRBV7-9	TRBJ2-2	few	TGTGCCAGCAACCATCGCAACAGGGAAAACACCGGGGAGCTGTTTTTT	CASNHRNRENTGELFF
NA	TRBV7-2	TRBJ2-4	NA	TGTGCCAGCAGCTTAGTCGGGGGGCGAAGGGCCAAAAACATTCAGTACTTC	CASSLVGGRRAKNIQYF